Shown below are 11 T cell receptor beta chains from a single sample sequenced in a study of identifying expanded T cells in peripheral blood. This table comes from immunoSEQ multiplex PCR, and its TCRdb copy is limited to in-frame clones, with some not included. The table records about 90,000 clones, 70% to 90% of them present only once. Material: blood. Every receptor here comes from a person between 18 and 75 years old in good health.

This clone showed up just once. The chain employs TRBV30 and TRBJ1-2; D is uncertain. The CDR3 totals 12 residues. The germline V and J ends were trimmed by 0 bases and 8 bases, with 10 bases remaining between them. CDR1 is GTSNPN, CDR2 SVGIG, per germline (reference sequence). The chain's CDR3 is CAWSVLMPGYTF. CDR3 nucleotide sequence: TGTGCCTGGAGTGTACTGATGCCCGGCTACACCTTC.

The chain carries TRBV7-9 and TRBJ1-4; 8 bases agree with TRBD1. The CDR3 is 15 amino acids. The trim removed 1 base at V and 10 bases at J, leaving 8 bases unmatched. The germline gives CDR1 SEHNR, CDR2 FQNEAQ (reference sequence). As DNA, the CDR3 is TGTGCCAGCAGCTTAGGAGGAGACAGGGGAGGAAAACTGTTTTTT. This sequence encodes CASSLGGDRGGKLFF.

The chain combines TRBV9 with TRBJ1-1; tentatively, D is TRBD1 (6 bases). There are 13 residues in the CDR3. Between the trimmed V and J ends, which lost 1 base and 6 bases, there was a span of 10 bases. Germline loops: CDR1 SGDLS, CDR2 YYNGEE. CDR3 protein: CASSVRGDSEAFF. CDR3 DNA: TGTGCCAGCAGCGTAAGGGGGGACTCTGAAGCTTTCTTT.

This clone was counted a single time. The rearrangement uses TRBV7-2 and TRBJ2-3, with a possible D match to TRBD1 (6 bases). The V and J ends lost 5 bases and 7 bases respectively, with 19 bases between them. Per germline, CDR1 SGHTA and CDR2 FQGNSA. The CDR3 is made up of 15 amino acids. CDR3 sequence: CASSLAPGQSHTQYF. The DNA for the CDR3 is TGTGCCAGCAGCCTGGCGCCGGGACAAAGTCATACGCAGTATTTT.

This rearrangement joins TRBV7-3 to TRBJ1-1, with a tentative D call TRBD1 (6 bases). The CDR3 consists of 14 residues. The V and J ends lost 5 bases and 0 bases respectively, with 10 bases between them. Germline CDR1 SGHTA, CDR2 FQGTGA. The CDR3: CASSTGQMNTEAFF. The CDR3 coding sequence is TGTGCCAGCAGCACGGGACAAATGAACACTGAAGCTTTCTTT.

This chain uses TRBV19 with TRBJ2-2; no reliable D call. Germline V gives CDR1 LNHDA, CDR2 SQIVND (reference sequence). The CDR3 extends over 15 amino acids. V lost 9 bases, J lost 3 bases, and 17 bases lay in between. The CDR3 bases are TGTGCCAGCTGGACGGATACTTCCCACACCGGGGAGCTGTTTTTT. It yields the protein CASWTDTSHTGELFF.

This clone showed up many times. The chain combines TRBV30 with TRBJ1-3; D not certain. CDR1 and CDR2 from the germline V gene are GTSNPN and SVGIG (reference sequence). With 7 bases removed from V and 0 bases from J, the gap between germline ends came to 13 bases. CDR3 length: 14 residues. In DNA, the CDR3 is TGTGCCTTATTACTTTCCCGCTCTGGAAACACCATATATTTT. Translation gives CALLLSRSGNTIYF.

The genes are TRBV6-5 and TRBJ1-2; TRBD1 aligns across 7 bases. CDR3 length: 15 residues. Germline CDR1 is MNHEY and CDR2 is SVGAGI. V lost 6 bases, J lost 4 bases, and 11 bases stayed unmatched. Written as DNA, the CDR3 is TGTGCCAGCAGCCCGGCAGGGGGTGGCGTCTATGGCTACACCTTC. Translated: CASSPAGGGVYGYTF.

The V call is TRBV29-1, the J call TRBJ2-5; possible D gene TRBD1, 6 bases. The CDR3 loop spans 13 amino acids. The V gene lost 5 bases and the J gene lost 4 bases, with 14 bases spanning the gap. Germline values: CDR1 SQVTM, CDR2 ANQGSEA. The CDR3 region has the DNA TGCAGCGTTCACGCAGGGGCCGGAGAGACCCAGTACTTC. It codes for CSVHAGAGETQYF.

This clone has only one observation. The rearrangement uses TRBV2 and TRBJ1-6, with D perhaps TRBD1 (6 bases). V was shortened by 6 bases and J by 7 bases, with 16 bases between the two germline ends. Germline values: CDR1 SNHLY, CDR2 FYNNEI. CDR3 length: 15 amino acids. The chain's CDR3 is CASRAVDQGNSPLHF. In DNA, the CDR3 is TGTGCCAGCAGGGCCGTCGACCAGGGGAATTCACCCCTCCACTTT.

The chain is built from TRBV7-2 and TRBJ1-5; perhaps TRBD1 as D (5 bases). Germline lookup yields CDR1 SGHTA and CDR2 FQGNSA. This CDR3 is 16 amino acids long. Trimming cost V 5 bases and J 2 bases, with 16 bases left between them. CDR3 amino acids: CASSHGGGTGNQPQHF. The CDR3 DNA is TGTGCCAGCAGCCACGGTGGGGGTACGGGCAATCAGCCCCAGCATTTT.